This T cell receptor (beta chain) originates from a study of tumor-infiltrating lymphocytes in primary liver carcinoma. Looked up from germline, CDR1 is SGHNT and CDR2 is YENEEA. V was clipped by 9 bases and J by 13 bases, with 27 bases between them. CDR3 length: 15 amino acids. TCR beta cDNA came from about 0.55 ug total RNA, primed with a constant-region primer. Nested multiplex PCR, run for three rounds with slightly modified ARM-PCR, yielded TCR beta libraries. TRBV1-TRBV30 forward primers paired with a C-beta reverse primer drove the first two PCR rounds, ten to eleven cycles each. TCRdb passed the multiplex PCR reads through MiXCR, listing each CDR3 protein once. Of 190,000 or so distinct CDR3 sequences listed, less than 70% are singletons. The researchers obtained blood RNA from unsorted whole blood and also extracted germline DNA. The patients carried chronic HBV infection and had received no treatment.

V and J are TRBV11-3 and TRBJ1-4; D perhaps matches TRBD1 (5 bases). The sequence was collected from a woman aged 55-70 years with primary liver carcinoma and hepatitis B virus infection. Specimen: peripheral blood. This CDR3 is CASSPTGHGKIPLFF. The CDR3 nucleotides read TGTGCCAGTAGTCCGACCGGACATGGAAAAATACCACTGTTTTTT.